The clone carrying this T cell receptor beta chain was counted only a few times. This sample was taken from a study of blood T cells in healthy people across ages. A second PCR, run for about 6 to 12 cycles, used a sample-barcoded 5' primer plus a J-beta primer mix. Using its own MiXCR run on the 5' RACE reads, TCRdb lists one record per CDR3 protein. The data hold around 2 million distinct CDR3 sequences, with 39% observed a single time. This CDR3 comprises 16 residues. V was pared by 3 bases and J by 5 bases, with 9 bases of the junction left unmatched. The germline V gene encodes CDR1 MGHDK and CDR2 SYGVNS.

The rearrangement links TRBV25-1 to TRBJ2-5; 10 positions match TRBD2. The sample taken for sequencing was blood. The receptor was derived from a human donor in good health. The CDR3 loop is CASSEGSGGFGETQYF. The DNA for the CDR3 is TGTGCCAGCAGTGAGGGTAGCGGGGGGTTTGGTGAGACCCAGTACTTC.